The sequence of this T cell receptor (beta chain) was determined in a study of blood T cell repertoires in COVID-19. The overall study: Sites across the United States, Italy and Spain contributed samples from acute and convalescent COVID-19. The cDNA or gDNA used as material had been derived from T cells, B-cell-depleted T cells, or PBMCs.

Source study methods: Estimated nucleated cell counts came from reference gene primer amplification. Measured with immunoSEQ multiplex PCR; TCRdb has only the in-frame clones, and not every one. V and J calls and clone size are those listed in that table; D and trimming were worked out from the DNA. This table has about 170,000 clones, around four fifths appearing once. The source material was peripheral blood. This TCR came from a woman in her seventies who had recovered from COVID-19.

CDR3 coding DNA: TGTGCCAGCAGCCAATCAGCAGGGGGCGGTGAAAAACTGTTTTTT. The encoded protein is CASSQSAGGGEKLFF. The chain couples TRBV3-1 (or the pseudogene TRBV3-2) to TRBJ1-4; 8 bases are shared with TRBD1. The CDR3 has 15 residues. CDR1 and CDR2 from the germline V gene are LGHDT and YNNKEL (reference sequence). V lost 2 bases and J lost 7; bases outside the gene matches: 6.